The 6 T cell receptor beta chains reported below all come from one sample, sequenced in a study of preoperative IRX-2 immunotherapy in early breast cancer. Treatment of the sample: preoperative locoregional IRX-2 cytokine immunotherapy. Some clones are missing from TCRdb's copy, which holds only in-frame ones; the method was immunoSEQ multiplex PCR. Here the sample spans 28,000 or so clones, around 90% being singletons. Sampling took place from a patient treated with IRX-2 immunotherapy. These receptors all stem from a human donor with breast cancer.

The CDR3 sequence: CASSRQGRTDTQYF. The CDR3 DNA reads as TGTGCCAGTAGTAGACAGGGGCGCACAGATACGCAGTATTTT. The V and J genes are TRBV19 and TRBJ2-3, with 8 bases matching TRBD1. The CDR3 totals 14 residues. Germline V gene sequence: CDR1 LNHDA, CDR2 SQIVND (reference sequence). V lost 4 bases, J lost 1 base, and 1 base stayed unmatched. The full variable domain, with the rest looked up from reference TRBV19 and TRBJ2-3, is DGGITQSPKYLFRKEGQNVTLSCEQNLNHDAMYWYRQDPGQGLRLIYYSQIVNDFQKGDIAEGYSVSREKKESFPLTVTSAQKNPTAFYLCASSRQGRTDTQYFGPGTRLTVL.

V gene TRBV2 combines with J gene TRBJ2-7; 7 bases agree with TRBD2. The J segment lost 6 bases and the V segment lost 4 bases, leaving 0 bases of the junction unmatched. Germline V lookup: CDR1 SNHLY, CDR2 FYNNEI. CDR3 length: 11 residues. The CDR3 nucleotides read TGTGCCAGCAGTGGGGAGGGCGAGCAGTACTTC. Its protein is CASSGEGEQYF.

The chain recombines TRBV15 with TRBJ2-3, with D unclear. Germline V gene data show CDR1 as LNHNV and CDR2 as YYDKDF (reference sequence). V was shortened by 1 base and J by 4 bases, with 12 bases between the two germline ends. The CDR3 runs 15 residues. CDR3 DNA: TGTGCCACCAGCAGAGCGGATAGCCACCCAGATACGCAGTATTTT. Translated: CATSRADSHPDTQYF.

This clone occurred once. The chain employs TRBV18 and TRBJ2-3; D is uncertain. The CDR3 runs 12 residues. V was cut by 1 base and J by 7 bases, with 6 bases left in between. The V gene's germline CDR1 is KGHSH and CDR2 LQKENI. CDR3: CASSPRRNTQYF. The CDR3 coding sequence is TGTGCCAGCTCACCACGGCGGAATACGCAGTATTTT.

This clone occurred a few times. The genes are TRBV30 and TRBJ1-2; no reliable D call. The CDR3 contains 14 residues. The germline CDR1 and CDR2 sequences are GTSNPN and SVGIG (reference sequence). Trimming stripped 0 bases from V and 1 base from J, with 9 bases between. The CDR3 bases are TGTGCCTGGAGTGTACCGAAAATTAACTATGGCTACACCTTC. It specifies CAWSVPKINYGYTF.

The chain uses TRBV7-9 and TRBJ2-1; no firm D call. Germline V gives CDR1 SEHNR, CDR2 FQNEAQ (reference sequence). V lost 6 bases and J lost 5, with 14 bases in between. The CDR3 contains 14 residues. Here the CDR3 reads CASSFLGLNNEQFF. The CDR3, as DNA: TGTGCCAGCAGTTTTCTCGGGTTGAACAATGAGCAGTTCTTC.